What follows are 18 T cell receptor beta chains derived from one specimen sequenced in a study of T cell responses to AZD1222 COVID-19 vaccine. Data came from immunoSEQ multiplex PCR; TCRdb stores just in-frame clones and leaves some out. The sample records some 80,000 clones, roughly nine tenths being singletons. Sequenced material: peripheral blood, taken 28 days after the second AZD1222 dose. The source is an adult who received the AZD1222 COVID-19 vaccine.

This chain uses TRBV9 with TRBJ1-5; no clear D. CDR3 length: 17 residues. Germline values: CDR1 SGDLS, CDR2 YYNGEE. V shed 4 bases and J shed 4 bases, with 21 bases lying between them. CDR3 nucleotide sequence: TGTGCCAGCAGCCCGCGGTATGGACTGGGCGAGAATCAGCCCCAGCATTTT. Its translation is CASSPRYGLGENQPQHF.

This clone has just one count. The chain uses TRBV6-5 and TRBJ2-2; D perhaps matches TRBD1 (6 bases). CDR3 length: 14 amino acids. V lost 6 bases to trimming and J lost 2 bases, with 10 bases between them. Germline CDR1 is MNHEY and CDR2 is SVGAGI. CDR3 region: CASSQQGNTGELFF. The DNA for the CDR3 is TGTGCCAGCAGCCAACAGGGAAACACCGGGGAGCTGTTTTTT.

V usage is TRBV19 and J usage is TRBJ2-5; unclear D gene. The CDR3 is 11 residues long. In germline, CDR1 is LNHDA, CDR2 SQIVND (reference sequence). V was clipped by 3 bases and J by 5 bases, with 4 bases between them. This CDR3 reads CASSIHETQYF. CDR3 coding DNA: TGTGCCAGTAGTATTCATGAGACCCAGTACTTC.

V and J are TRBV2 and TRBJ1-3; 9 bases are shared with TRBD1. Unmatched junction bases numbered 5, after V lost 8 bases and J lost 3 bases. This CDR3 spans 14 amino acids. Germline CDR1 SNHLY, CDR2 FYNNEI. Here the CDR3 reads CASRDRAGGNTIYF. CDR3 nucleotides: TGTGCCAGCCGGGACAGGGCGGGTGGAAACACCATATATTTT. Combining the CDR3 with reference TRBV2 and TRBJ1-3 gives the whole variable domain EPEVTQTPSHQVTQMGQEVILRCVPISNHLYFYWYRQILGQKVEFLVSFYNNEISEKSEIFDDQFSVERPDGSNFTLKIRSTKLEDSAMYFCASRDRAGGNTIYFGEGSWLTVV.

V usage is TRBV5-6 and J usage is TRBJ1-3, with 7 bases fitting TRBD1. Trimming took 0 bases from V and 2 from J; bases not matched to a gene: 5. CDR3 length: 16 residues. CDR1 and CDR2 from the germline V gene are SGHDT and YYEEEE. The CDR3 sequence is CASSLDRGTAGNTIYF. DNA of the CDR3: TGTGCCAGCAGCTTGGACAGGGGTACTGCTGGAAACACCATATATTTT.

This clone occurred once. V and J are TRBV4-1 and TRBJ2-1, with 8 bases identical to TRBD2. The CDR3 loop spans 15 amino acids. The germline CDR1 and CDR2 sequences are MGHRA and YSYEKL. The V and J ends lost 1 base and 4 bases, in that order; junction bases with no gene match: 3. The CDR3 nucleotides read TGCGCCAGCAGCCAAGGGACTAGCAGATACAATGAGCAGTTCTTC. Its protein is CASSQGTSRYNEQFF.

The J gene is TRBJ2-7, the V gene TRBV9, with D perhaps matching TRBD1 (6 bases). Germline-derived CDR1 and CDR2 are SGDLS and YYNGEE. The CDR3 is made up of 13 amino acids. V lost 5 bases and J 7 bases, leaving 16 bases between the germline ends. In nucleotides, the CDR3 is TGTGCCAGCAGTCCACAGGGCTCTGGGGAGCAGTACTTC. Translated, it gives CASSPQGSGEQYF.

This clone was detected only once. The chain carries TRBV12-3 or TRBV12-4 and TRBJ1-5; D call uncertain. The CDR3 sequence is 12 residues long. V lost 6 bases and J lost 10, with 13 bases in between. CDR3 region: CASSRSVLPQHF. For the CDR3, the DNA is TGTGCCAGCAGCCGATCTGTTCTTCCCCAGCATTTT.

This clone appeared a single time. This chain uses TRBV9 with TRBJ1-1, with TRBD1 matching over 10 bases. Germline trimming cut 4 bases from V and 5 bases from J; bases unmatched to any gene: 5. This CDR3 spans 14 amino acids. Germline loops: CDR1 SGDLS, CDR2 YYNGEE. In DNA, the CDR3 is TGTGCCAGCAGCCGACAGGGGGCGAGGACTGAAGCTTTCTTT. Amino acid sequence: CASSRQGARTEAFF.

The chain joins TRBV6-5 to TRBJ1-2; a possible D gene is TRBD1 (5 bases). Trimming took 6 bases from V and 8 from J, leaving 16 bases between them. The CDR3 contains 13 residues. In germline, CDR1 is MNHEY, CDR2 SVGAGI. CDR3 nucleotides: TGTGCCAGCAGAGGGGCGGCAGGGCGCGGCTACACCTTC. The encoded protein is CASRGAAGRGYTF.

This clone has just one count. The V call is TRBV28, the J call TRBJ1-6, with 8 bases matching TRBD1. CDR1 and CDR2 (germline): MDHEN, SYDVKM. The length of the CDR3 is 15 residues. The trim removed 6 bases at V and 6 bases at J, leaving 7 bases unmatched. The CDR3 DNA follows: TGTGCCAGCAGCCTGGGACAGGCGATTAATTCACCCCTCCACTTT. Translating it yields CASSLGQAINSPLHF.

The genes are TRBV4-3 and TRBJ2-7; D is possibly TRBD1 (6 bases). The ends were cut back, 0 bases at V and 4 bases at J, with 16 bases in the middle. Germline lookup yields CDR1 LGHNA and CDR2 YSLEER. This CDR3 contains 16 residues. The CDR3 region is CASSQDLRQGTYEQYF. The CDR3 bases are TGCGCCAGCAGCCAAGATTTGCGCCAGGGGACGTACGAGCAGTACTTC.

The rearrangement uses TRBV7-9 and TRBJ1-2; maybe TRBD1 (6 bases). Germline V CDR1 and CDR2: SEHNR, FQNEAQ (reference sequence). V dropped 7 bases and J dropped 6 bases, with 15 bases sitting between them. The CDR3 length is 13 residues. The DNA of the CDR3 is TGTGCCAGCACCTTTTTAGGGGGAGATGGCTACACCTTC. It specifies CASTFLGGDGYTF. Based on the CDR3 plus reference TRBV7-9 and TRBJ1-2, the full variable domain is DTGVSQNPRHKITKRGQNVTFRCDPISEHNRLYWYRQTLGQGPEFLTYFQNEAQLEKSRLLSDRFSAERPKGSFSTLEIQRTEQGDSAMYLCASTFLGGDGYTFGSGTRLTVV.

This rearrangement joins TRBV11-3 to TRBJ2-7; D gene unclear. The germline V gene has CDR1 SGHNT and CDR2 YENEEA. The CDR3 has 13 residues. V was shortened by 1 base and J by 2 bases, with 6 bases between the two germline ends. In DNA, the CDR3 is TGTGCCAGCAGCTTAGCCGAAACCTACGAGCAGTACTTC. Translation: CASSLAETYEQYF.

V usage is TRBV20-1 and J usage is TRBJ1-1; D remains ambiguous. Germline V lookup: CDR1 DFQATT, CDR2 SNEGSKA (reference sequence). Deletions cut 0 bases from V and 1 base from J, with 0 bases between. This CDR3 comprises 11 residues. CDR3 in amino acids: CSARENTEAFF. The CDR3 DNA sequence: TGCAGTGCTAGAGAGAACACTGAAGCTTTCTTT.

The CDR3: CAISESGGDMNTEAFF. The DNA of the CDR3 is TGTGCCATCAGTGAGTCAGGGGGCGATATGAACACTGAAGCTTTCTTT. This chain uses TRBV10-3 with TRBJ1-1; TRBD1 aligns across 7 bases. CDR1 and CDR2 (germline): ENHRY, SYGVKD. The CDR3 is 16 residues long. With 0 bases clipped from V and 0 bases from J, the junction kept 4 bases outside the gene matches.

The chain joins TRBV2 to TRBJ2-6; TRBD1 aligns across 9 bases. The V segment lost 5 bases and the J segment 2 bases; nucleotides outside the gene matches: 4. The CDR3 totals 16 residues. Germline CDR1 and CDR2: SNHLY and FYNNEI. The CDR3 sequence is CASSTGQGAGANVLTF. Written as DNA, the CDR3 is TGTGCCAGCAGTACGGGACAGGGTGCTGGGGCCAACGTCCTGACTTTC.

The V call is TRBV5-6, the J call TRBJ2-1, with 8 nucleotides matching TRBD2. This CDR3 contains 14 residues. CDR1 and CDR2 (germline): SGHDT, YYEEEE. Unmatched junction bases numbered 5, after V lost 2 bases and J lost 7 bases. The CDR3 DNA follows: TGTGCCAGCAGCTTCACTACTAGCGGTAATGAGCAGTTCTTC. It codes for CASSFTTSGNEQFF.